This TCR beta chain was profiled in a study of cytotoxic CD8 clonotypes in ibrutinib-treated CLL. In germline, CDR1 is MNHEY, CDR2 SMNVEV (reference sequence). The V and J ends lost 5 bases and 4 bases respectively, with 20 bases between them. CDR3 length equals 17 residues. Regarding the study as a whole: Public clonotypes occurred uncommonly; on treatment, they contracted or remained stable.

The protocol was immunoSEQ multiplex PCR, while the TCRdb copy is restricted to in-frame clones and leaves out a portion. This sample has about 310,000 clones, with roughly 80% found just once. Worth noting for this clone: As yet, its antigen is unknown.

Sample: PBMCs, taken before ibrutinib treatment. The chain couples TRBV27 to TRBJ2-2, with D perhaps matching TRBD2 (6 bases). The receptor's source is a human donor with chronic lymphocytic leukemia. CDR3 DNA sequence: TGTGCCAGCAGTATAAGCGGGCAGAAACTCCCCACCGGGGAGCTGTTTTTT. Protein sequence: CASSISGQKLPTGELFF.